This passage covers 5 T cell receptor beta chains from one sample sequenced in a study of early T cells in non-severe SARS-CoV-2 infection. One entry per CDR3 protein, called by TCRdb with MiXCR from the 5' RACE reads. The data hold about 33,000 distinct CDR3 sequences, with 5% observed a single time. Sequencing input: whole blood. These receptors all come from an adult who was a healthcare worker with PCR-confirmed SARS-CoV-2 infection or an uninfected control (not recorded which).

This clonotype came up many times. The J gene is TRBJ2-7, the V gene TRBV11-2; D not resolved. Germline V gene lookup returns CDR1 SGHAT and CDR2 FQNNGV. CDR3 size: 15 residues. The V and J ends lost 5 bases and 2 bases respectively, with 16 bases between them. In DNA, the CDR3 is TGTGCCAGCAGCCCGTCCGGTCAAGGTGCCTACGAGCAGTACTTC. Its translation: CASSPSGQGAYEQYF.

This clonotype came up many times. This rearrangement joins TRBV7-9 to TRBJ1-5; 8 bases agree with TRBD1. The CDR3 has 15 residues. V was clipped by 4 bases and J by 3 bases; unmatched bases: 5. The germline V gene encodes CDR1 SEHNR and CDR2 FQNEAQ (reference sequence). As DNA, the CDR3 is TGTGCCAGCAGCTCAGGGGGACAGGACAATCAGCCCCAGCATTTT. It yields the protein CASSSGGQDNQPQHF.

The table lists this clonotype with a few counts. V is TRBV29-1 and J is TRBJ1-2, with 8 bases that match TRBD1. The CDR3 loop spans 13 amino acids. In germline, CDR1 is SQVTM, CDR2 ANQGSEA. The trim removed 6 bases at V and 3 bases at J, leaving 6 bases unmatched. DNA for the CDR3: TGCAGCGTACCGTTGGACAGGGACTATGGCTACACCTTC. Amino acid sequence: CSVPLDRDYGYTF.

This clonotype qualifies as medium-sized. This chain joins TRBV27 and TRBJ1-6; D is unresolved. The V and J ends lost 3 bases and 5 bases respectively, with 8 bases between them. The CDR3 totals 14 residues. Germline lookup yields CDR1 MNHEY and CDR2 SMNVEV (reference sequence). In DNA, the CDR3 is TGTGCCAGCAGTTTCGGACGGAATAATTCACCCCTCCACTTT. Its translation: CASSFGRNNSPLHF.

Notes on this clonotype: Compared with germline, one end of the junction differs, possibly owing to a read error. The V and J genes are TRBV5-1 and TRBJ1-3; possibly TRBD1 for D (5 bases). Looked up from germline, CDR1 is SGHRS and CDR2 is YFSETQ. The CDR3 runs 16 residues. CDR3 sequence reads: CANSLLGRDSGNTIYF. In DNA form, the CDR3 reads TGCGCCAACAGCTTACTGGGCAGGGACTCTGGTAACACCATATATTTT.